The clone carrying this T cell receptor (beta chain) appeared many times. This sample was included in a study of metastatic and nonmetastatic thyroid tumors. Study background: Repertoires were compared across blood and tumor or nodule tissue from malignant and benign thyroid patients.

Prior to thyroid surgery, none of the patients had received any treatment. TCRdb reanalyzed the PCR reads via MiXCR. The sample shows roughly 18,000 clones, approximately 29% of them seen only once. Material: tumor tissue. The TCR originated in a male donor with papillary thyroid cancer or a benign thyroid nodule (not recorded which). Some clones in this sample may be carry-over from other donors' samples.

CDR3 coding DNA: TGTGCCAGCAGCCCTAGCGGGATGAGCTCCTACAATGAGCAGTTCTTC. Translating gives CASSPSGMSSYNEQFF. The chain carries TRBV11-1 and TRBJ2-1, with 9 bases matching TRBD2. Germline V gene data show CDR1 as SGHAT and CDR2 as FQDESV (reference sequence). This CDR3 is 16 amino acids long. V gave up 5 bases and J gave up 0 bases; unmatched junction bases: 5.